This T cell receptor beta chain stems from a study of blood T cell repertoires in COVID-19. The CDR3 is made up of 21 amino acids. Trimming cost V 4 bases and J 4 bases, with 31 bases left between them. Per the germline V gene, CDR1 is LNHDA and CDR2 is SQIVND (reference sequence). Source study methods: Amplified reference gene primers provided the basis for estimating nucleated cell counts. Produced via immunoSEQ multiplex PCR; TCRdb's table is partial and in-frame only. V and J calls and clone size are those listed in that table; D and trimming were worked out from the DNA. Here the sample spans about 270,000 clones, around 84% being singletons.

The TCR comes from a human donor with COVID-19, enrolled during active disease. The donor label of this sample is uncertain. The V call is TRBV19, the J call TRBJ2-2, with D possibly being TRBD2 (5 bases). Material: peripheral blood. DNA of the CDR3: TGTGCCAGTAGTAGATGGAGGCGCCGCCCGGGTCTTCTTTCGGGCACCGGGGAGCTGTTTTTT. Translating gives CASSRWRRRPGLLSGTGELFF.